The subject of this entry is one TCR beta chain. Antigen specificity is unknown. A sample-barcoded 5' primer and a J-beta primer mix were used in a second PCR of roughly 6 to 11 cycles. Each single sample gave us at least 2.5 million CDR3-containing paired-end reads. MiXCR was run by TCRdb on the 5' RACE reads, yielding one entry per CDR3 protein. The sample comprises roughly 1,500,000 distinct CDR3 sequences, approximately 40% of which are singletons, and 7% to 9% rests with the top ten. The data derive from a study of blood T cells in healthy people across ages. Every donor gave around 10 milliliters of peripheral blood. The study's findings and limits: Diversity of TCR beta per million T cells declined in a roughly linear way with age. Long-lived donors had more naive CD4+ cells and higher diversity than aged donors.

Sequences were obtained from blood. The clonotype comes from a woman aged 18-29 years in good health.

CDR3 coding DNA: TGCGCCAGCAGCTTGGGGTCAGGCTCTATGAACACTGAAGCTTTCTTT. It translates to CASSLGSGSMNTEAFF. This chain connects TRBV5-1 to TRBJ1-1; D is unclear. CDR1 SGHRS and CDR2 YFSETQ come from the germline V gene. This CDR3 comprises 16 residues. The V end was cut by 0 bases, the J end by 0 bases, with 12 bases between.